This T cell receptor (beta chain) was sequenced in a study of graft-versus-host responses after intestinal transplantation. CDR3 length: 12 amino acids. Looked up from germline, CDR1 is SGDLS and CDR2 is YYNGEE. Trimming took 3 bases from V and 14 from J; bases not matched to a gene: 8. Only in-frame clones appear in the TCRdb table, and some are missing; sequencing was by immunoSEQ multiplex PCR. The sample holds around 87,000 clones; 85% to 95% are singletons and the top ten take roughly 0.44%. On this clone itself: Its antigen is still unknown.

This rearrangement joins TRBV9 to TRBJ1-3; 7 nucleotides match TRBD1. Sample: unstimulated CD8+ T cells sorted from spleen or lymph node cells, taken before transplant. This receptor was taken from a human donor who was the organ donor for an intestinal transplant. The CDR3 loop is CASSEGAGSVYF. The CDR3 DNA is TGTGCCAGCAGCGAGGGGGCAGGGTCCGTATATTTT. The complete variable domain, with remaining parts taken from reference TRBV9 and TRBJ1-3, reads DSGVTQTPKHLITATGQRVTLRCSPRSGDLSVYWYQQSLDQGLQFLIQYYNGEERAKGNILERFSAQQFPDLHSELNLSSLELGDSALYFCASSEGAGSVYFGEGSWLTVV.